These 31 T cell receptor beta chains originate from one sample sequenced in a study of blood T cell repertoires in COVID-19. The assay was immunoSEQ multiplex PCR, and TCRdb's table has in-frame clones only and misses some. The repertoire holds roughly 200,000 clones, with roughly 75% as singletons. Material for sequencing was peripheral blood. The receptors shown here come from a man in his 70s with active or convalescent COVID-19.

This chain links TRBV9 with TRBJ2-5, with 12 positions matching TRBD2. The CDR3 runs 16 residues. J lost 5 bases, V lost 5 bases, and 10 bases had no gene match. Germline CDR1 SGDLS, CDR2 YYNGEE. The CDR3 DNA sequence: TGTGCCAGCAGTAGATTAGGGACTAGCGGGTCGGAGACCCAGTACTTC. Translated: CASSRLGTSGSETQYF.

The chain couples TRBV6-5 to TRBJ1-3; no reliable D call. Germline assignment: CDR1 MNHEY and CDR2 SVGAGI. Trimming pared 4 bases from V and 4 bases from J, leaving 17 bases between. CDR3 length: 16 amino acids. The CDR3 bases are TGTGCCAGCAGTTCCCATTCGACCGGAGCCGGAAACACCATATATTTT. It codes for CASSSHSTGAGNTIYF.

The chain carries TRBV5-6 and TRBJ2-5, with a weak D call TRBD1 (5 bases). V was cut by 0 bases and J by 3 bases, with 9 bases left in between. The V gene's germline CDR1 is SGHDT and CDR2 YYEEEE. The CDR3 totals 14 residues. The CDR3 region is CASSLGQFEETQYF. Written as DNA, the CDR3 is TGTGCCAGCAGCTTGGGACAGTTCGAAGAGACCCAGTACTTC.

This chain joins TRBV12-2 and TRBJ1-4; TRBD1 was called by the table and not checked on the DNA. TRBV12-2 is a recognized pseudogene. The CDR3 has 16 residues. The CDR3 DNA reads TGTGCAAGTCGCTTAGCGAGTCTAGGGGGCGGTGAAAAACTGTTTTTT. Its protein product is CASRLASLGGGEKLFF.

This chain uses TRBV9 with TRBJ2-3, with D unclear. The V end lost 0 bases, the J end lost 4 bases, and 9 bases lay between the germline ends. The CDR3 extends over 14 amino acids. Germline loops: CDR1 SGDLS, CDR2 YYNGEE. CDR3 sequence (DNA): TGTGCCAGCAGCGTAGAAGCTAGTTCAGATACGCAGTATTTT. It yields the protein CASSVEASSDTQYF.

The rearrangement joins TRBV5-5 to TRBJ1-1; 7 nucleotides align to TRBD1. This CDR3 comprises 15 residues. V trimming: 2 bases; J trimming: 1 base; junction bases outside the gene matches: 5. Per germline, CDR1 SGHKS and CDR2 YYEKEE (reference sequence). The CDR3 protein is CASSLTDRANTEAFF. The DNA of the CDR3 is TGTGCCAGCAGCTTAACTGACAGGGCGAACACTGAAGCTTTCTTT.

V and J are TRBV6-5 and TRBJ1-1; D ambiguous. Germline assignment: CDR1 MNHEY and CDR2 SVGAGI. V was pared by 3 bases and J by 4 bases, with 12 bases between. The CDR3 runs 14 residues. This chain's CDR3 is CASSYGGSGTEAFF. The CDR3 coding sequence is TGTGCCAGCAGTTATGGCGGGTCGGGCACTGAAGCTTTCTTT.

This clone was observed a handful of times. This sequence joins TRBV7-9 and TRBJ1-1; TRBD1 matches 8 bases. The length of the CDR3 is 15 residues. Unmatched junction bases numbered 10, after V lost 5 bases and J lost 5 bases. Per germline, CDR1 SEHNR and CDR2 FQNEAQ (reference sequence). The CDR3 DNA reads TGTGCCAGCAGCCCGAGCATGACAGGGGCGACTGAAGCTTTCTTT. Translating it yields CASSPSMTGATEAFF.

This chain connects TRBV4-2 to TRBJ1-2; no clear D. Trimming cost V 0 bases and J 4 bases, with 12 bases left between them. CDR1 is LGHNA, CDR2 YNFKEQ, per germline. This CDR3 is 15 amino acids long. CDR3 nucleotides: TGTGCCAGCAGCCAAGAGGCCAAAGGCGGCTATGGCTACACCTTC. As protein: CASSQEAKGGYGYTF.

This sequence joins TRBV2 and TRBJ1-2; 9 nucleotides match TRBD1. The germline V gene encodes CDR1 SNHLY and CDR2 FYNNEI. J was trimmed by 3 bases and V by 6 bases; bases with no gene match: 20. This CDR3 has 19 residues. The CDR3 is CASSNRRPHLTGGHYGYTF. The CDR3 bases are TGTGCCAGCAGCAATCGGCGGCCCCACCTCACAGGGGGCCACTATGGCTACACCTTC.

The rearrangement joins TRBV6-5 to TRBJ2-7; TRBD2 might be the D (5 bases). V dropped 8 bases and J dropped 2 bases, with 16 bases sitting between them. The CDR3 has 14 amino acids. From germline, CDR1 is MNHEY and CDR2 SVGAGI. The CDR3 loop is CASLRGSEAYEQYF. The CDR3, as DNA: TGTGCCAGCTTACGAGGGAGTGAAGCCTACGAGCAGTACTTC.

This clone turned up a few times. The chain has TRBV24-1 and TRBJ1-4, with 8 bases fitting TRBD1. Germline assignment: CDR1 KGHDR and CDR2 SFDVKD. The CDR3 is made up of 17 amino acids. V was pared by 7 bases and J by 1 base, with 10 bases of the junction left unmatched. CDR3 coding DNA: TGTGCCACCAGAAACCCGGACAGGGAAGGAACTAATGAAAAACTGTTTTTT. Protein product: CATRNPDREGTNEKLFF.

The rearrangement links TRBV4-1 to TRBJ2-1; 14 nucleotides line up with TRBD2. With V trimmed by 0 bases and J by 7 bases, 2 bases remained unmatched. This CDR3 comprises 16 residues. Germline V gives CDR1 MGHRA, CDR2 YSYEKL. The CDR3 protein is CASSQEGTSGSNEQFF. The CDR3, as DNA: TGCGCCAGCAGCCAAGAAGGGACTAGCGGGAGTAATGAGCAGTTCTTC.

The V gene is TRBV7-2, the J gene TRBJ1-4; tentative D call: TRBD1 (6 bases). Germline loops: CDR1 SGHTA, CDR2 FQGNSA. The CDR3 totals 14 residues. The V gene lost 5 bases and the J gene lost 8 bases, with 15 bases spanning the gap. CDR3 in DNA: TGTGCCAGCAGCCCCGGGGGGCCGCGAGAAAAACTGTTTTTT. Protein: CASSPGGPREKLFF.

The table lists this clone with a count of one. The chain couples TRBV2 to TRBJ2-5, with TRBD2 matching over 8 bases. This CDR3 has 16 residues. The germline CDR1 and CDR2 sequences are SNHLY and FYNNEI. V shed 3 bases and J 2 bases; nucleotides not matched to a gene: 8. The chain's CDR3 is CASSEGLGGGQETQYF. DNA for the CDR3: TGTGCCAGCAGTGAGGGGCTAGGCGGGGGGCAAGAGACCCAGTACTTC.

The chain links TRBV28 to TRBJ2-3; 12 bases line up with TRBD1. The CDR3 sequence is 15 residues long. Germline CDR1 reads MDHEN; CDR2 reads SYDVKM. V lost 6 bases, J lost 3 bases, and 4 bases stayed unmatched. The CDR3 bases are TGTGCCAGCAGGGGACAGGGGGCCGAGACAGATACGCAGTATTTT. Protein product: CASRGQGAETDTQYF.

V is TRBV20-1 and J is TRBJ1-1; D is unresolved. Trimming shortened V by 6 bases and J by 4 bases, and 9 bases separated the two germline ends. The CDR3 is 11 residues long. Germline V lookup: CDR1 DFQATT, CDR2 SNEGSKA (reference sequence). The CDR3 bases are TGCAGTGCCGGTGTAAGCACTGAAGCTTTCTTT. Amino acids: CSAGVSTEAFF.

This chain connects TRBV5-1 to TRBJ1-2; 11 bases agree with TRBD1. CDR1 is SGHRS, CDR2 YFSETQ, per germline. The V and J ends lost 0 bases and 6 bases, in that order; junction bases with no gene match: 1. The CDR3 is made up of 14 amino acids. This CDR3 is CASSLGTGGDGYTF. The CDR3 DNA reads as TGCGCCAGCAGCTTGGGGACAGGGGGCGATGGCTACACCTTC.

The chain employs TRBV5-6 and TRBJ1-1; a possible D gene is TRBD1 (5 bases). The CDR3 contains 12 residues. V was cut by 2 bases and J by 11 bases, with 13 bases left in between. The germline V gene encodes CDR1 SGHDT and CDR2 YYEEEE. The CDR3 spells CASSFMGGFAFF. CDR3 nucleotide sequence: TGTGCCAGCAGCTTCATGGGGGGATTCGCTTTCTTT.

The rearrangement uses TRBV30 and TRBJ1-1, with 7 positions matching TRBD1. The V and J ends lost 6 bases and 4 bases, in that order; junction bases with no gene match: 5. Germline CDR1 reads GTSNPN; CDR2 reads SVGIG (reference sequence). This CDR3 has 12 residues. The CDR3 reads CACDRVFTEAFF. In DNA, the CDR3 is TGTGCCTGTGACAGGGTTTTCACTGAAGCTTTCTTT. Full variable domain (missing parts from reference TRBV30 and TRBJ1-1): SQTIHQWPATLVQPVGSPLSLECTVEGTSNPNLYWYRQAAGRGLQLLFYSVGIGQISSEVPQNLSASRPQDRQFILSSKKLLLSDSGFYLCACDRVFTEAFFGQGTRLTVV.

This chain connects TRBV6-5 to TRBJ1-3; unclear D gene. The V and J ends lost 7 bases and 3 bases respectively, with 4 bases between them. Germline V gene sequence: CDR1 MNHEY, CDR2 SVGAGI. CDR3 length: 11 residues. The DNA of the CDR3 is TGTGCCAGCAACTTTGGAAACACCATATATTTT. Residues: CASNFGNTIYF.

The chain combines TRBV29-1 with TRBJ2-7; 7 bases match TRBD2. The CDR3 runs to 15 residues. J lost 5 bases, V lost 5 bases, and 15 bases had no gene match. From germline, CDR1 is SQVTM and CDR2 ANQGSEA. The CDR3 protein is CSVSGDRGVRHEQYF. The DNA of the CDR3 is TGCAGCGTTTCGGGGGACCGGGGGGTTCGCCACGAGCAGTACTTC.

The J gene is TRBJ1-4, the V gene TRBV30; TRBD1 might be the D (5 bases). Germline V gene data show CDR1 as GTSNPN and CDR2 as SVGIG (reference sequence). There are 13 residues in the CDR3. V lost 2 bases, J lost 7 bases, and 11 bases lay in between. In DNA form, the CDR3 reads TGTGCCTGGAGTCAGGGTACCAGTGAAAAACTGTTTTTT. Its protein is CAWSQGTSEKLFF.

The chain uses TRBV6-5 and TRBJ2-7; TRBD2 is a possible D gene (6 bases). The V end was cut by 2 bases, the J end by 1 base, with 15 bases between. CDR3 length: 16 residues. CDR1 MNHEY and CDR2 SVGAGI come from the germline V gene. Here the CDR3 DNA reads TGTGCCAGCAGTTACCCGGCTGGGACTGGGTCCTACGAGCAGTACTTC. Translating it yields CASSYPAGTGSYEQYF.

The rearrangement links TRBV27 to TRBJ2-2; 10 nucleotides line up with TRBD2. The germline V gene encodes CDR1 MNHEY and CDR2 SMNVEV (reference sequence). V shed 6 bases and J 4 bases; nucleotides not matched to a gene: 8. The CDR3 is 16 residues long. The CDR3 reads CASRRTSGVLTGELFF. CDR3 in DNA: TGTGCCAGCAGACGAACTAGCGGGGTTCTCACCGGGGAGCTGTTTTTT.

This rearrangement joins TRBV24-1 to TRBJ2-6; 12 nucleotides line up with TRBD1. This CDR3 contains 18 residues. V lost 7 bases to trimming and J lost 8 bases; unmatched junction nucleotides: 14. Germline V gene data show CDR1 as KGHDR and CDR2 as SFDVKD. CDR3 DNA: TGTGCCACCAGCGCATCACCGGGACAGGGGGCGAGCCCCAACGTCCTGACTTTC. Amino acid sequence: CATSASPGQGASPNVLTF.

The rearrangement links TRBV10-3 to TRBJ2-5; 7 nucleotides line up with TRBD2. Germline V gene sequence: CDR1 ENHRY, CDR2 SYGVKD. This CDR3 has 15 residues. V shed 1 base and J 3 bases; nucleotides not matched to a gene: 5. The CDR3 nucleotides are TGTGCCATCAGTGAGTGGACTCGGGGGGAAGAGACCCAGTACTTC. This encodes CAISEWTRGEETQYF.

This sequence joins TRBV5-1 and TRBJ2-1; weak D call: TRBD2 (5 bases). The germline V gene encodes CDR1 SGHRS and CDR2 YFSETQ. V gave up 2 bases and J gave up 3 bases, with 9 bases separating them. The CDR3 has 14 amino acids. CDR3 amino acids: CASSFGSGYNEQFF. The CDR3 region has the DNA TGCGCCAGCAGCTTTGGGAGCGGCTACAATGAGCAGTTCTTC. The variable domain in full, with the rest retrieved from reference TRBV5-1 and TRBJ2-1, is KAGVTQTPRYLIKTRGQQVTLSCSPISGHRSVSWYQQTPGQGLQFLFEYFSETQRNKGNFPGRFSGRQFSNSRSEMNVSTLELGDSALYLCASSFGSGYNEQFFGPGTRLTVL.

The V and J genes are TRBV18 and TRBJ2-7; a possible D gene is TRBD1 (5 bases). The germline V gene encodes CDR1 KGHSH and CDR2 LQKENI. The ends were cut back, 5 bases at V and 0 bases at J, with 11 bases in the middle. The CDR3 loop spans 14 amino acids. The CDR3 protein is CASSTTGTSYEQYF. The CDR3 nucleotides are TGTGCCAGCTCAACAACAGGAACCTCCTACGAGCAGTACTTC.

V usage is TRBV2 and J usage is TRBJ2-5; D might be TRBD1 (6 bases). This CDR3 comprises 15 residues. Germline values: CDR1 SNHLY, CDR2 FYNNEI. Between the trimmed V and J ends, which lost 7 bases and 5 bases, there was a span of 20 bases. CDR3 nucleotides: TGTGCCAGCACCACCCGAATGCAGGGGCAGGAGACCCAGTACTTC. It specifies CASTTRMQGQETQYF.

This clone was counted once. This chain joins TRBV6-2 or TRBV6-3 and TRBJ2-7, with a possible D match to TRBD2 (6 bases). V was clipped by 2 bases and J by 0 bases, with 14 bases between them. Germline V lookup: CDR1 MNHEY, CDR2 SVGEGT. The length of the CDR3 is 16 residues. The CDR3 sequence: CASSYIPSVSSYEQYF. The CDR3 DNA sequence: TGTGCCAGCAGTTACATTCCTAGCGTCAGCTCCTACGAGCAGTACTTC.